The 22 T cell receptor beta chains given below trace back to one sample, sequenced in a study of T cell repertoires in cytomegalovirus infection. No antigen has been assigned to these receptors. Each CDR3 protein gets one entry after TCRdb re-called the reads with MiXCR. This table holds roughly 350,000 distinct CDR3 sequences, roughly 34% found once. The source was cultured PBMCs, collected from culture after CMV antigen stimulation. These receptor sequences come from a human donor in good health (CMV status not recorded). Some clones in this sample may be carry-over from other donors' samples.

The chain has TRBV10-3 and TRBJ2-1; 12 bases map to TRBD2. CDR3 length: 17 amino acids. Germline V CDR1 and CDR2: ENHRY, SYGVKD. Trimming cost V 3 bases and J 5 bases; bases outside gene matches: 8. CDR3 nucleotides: TGTGCCATCAGTGACCCCGCGACTAGCGGGAGTAACAATGAGCAGTTCTTC. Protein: CAISDPATSGSNNEQFF.

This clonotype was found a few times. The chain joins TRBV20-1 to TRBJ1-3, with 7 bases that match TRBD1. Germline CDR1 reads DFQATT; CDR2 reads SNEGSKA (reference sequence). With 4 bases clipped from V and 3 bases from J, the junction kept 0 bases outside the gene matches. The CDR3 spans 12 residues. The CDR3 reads CSATGGGNTIYF. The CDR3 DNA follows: TGCAGTGCTACAGGGGGTGGAAACACCATATATTTT.

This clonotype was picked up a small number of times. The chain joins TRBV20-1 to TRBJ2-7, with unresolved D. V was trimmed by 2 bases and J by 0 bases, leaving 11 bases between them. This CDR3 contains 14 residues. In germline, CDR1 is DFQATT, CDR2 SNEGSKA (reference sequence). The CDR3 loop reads CSARMLIGSYEQYF. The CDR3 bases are TGCAGTGCTAGAATGCTTATCGGCTCCTACGAGCAGTACTTC.

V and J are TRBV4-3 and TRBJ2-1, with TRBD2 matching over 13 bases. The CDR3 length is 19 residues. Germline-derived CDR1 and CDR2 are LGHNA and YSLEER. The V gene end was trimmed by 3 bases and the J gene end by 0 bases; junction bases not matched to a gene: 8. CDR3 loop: CASSQSGLAGVGSYNEQFF. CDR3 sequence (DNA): TGCGCCAGCAGCCAGAGTGGACTAGCGGGAGTTGGCTCCTACAATGAGCAGTTCTTC.

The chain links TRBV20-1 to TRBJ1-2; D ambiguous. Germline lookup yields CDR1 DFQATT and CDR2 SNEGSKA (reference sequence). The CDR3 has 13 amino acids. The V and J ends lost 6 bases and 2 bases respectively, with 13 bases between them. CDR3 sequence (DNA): TGCAGTGCCAAAACCGACGGCAACTATGGCTACACCTTC. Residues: CSAKTDGNYGYTF.

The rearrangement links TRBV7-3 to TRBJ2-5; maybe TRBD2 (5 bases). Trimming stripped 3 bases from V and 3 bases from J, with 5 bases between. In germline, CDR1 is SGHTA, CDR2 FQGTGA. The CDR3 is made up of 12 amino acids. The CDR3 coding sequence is TGTGCCAGCAGCTTCGGGGAAGAGACCCAGTACTTC. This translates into CASSFGEETQYF.

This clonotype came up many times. CDR3 in amino acids: CSAPRTQGNTIYF. The CDR3 DNA is TGCAGTGCTCCCCGGACACAAGGAAACACCATATATTTT. V usage is TRBV20-1 and J usage is TRBJ1-3; possibly TRBD1 for D (5 bases). The CDR3 covers 13 residues. Germline assignment: CDR1 DFQATT and CDR2 SNEGSKA (reference sequence). V was pared by 5 bases and J by 4 bases, with 12 bases between.

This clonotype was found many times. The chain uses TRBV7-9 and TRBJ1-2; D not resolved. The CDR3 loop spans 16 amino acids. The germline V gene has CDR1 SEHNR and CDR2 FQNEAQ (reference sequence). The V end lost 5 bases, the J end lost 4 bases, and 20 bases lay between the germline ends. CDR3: CASSLSFSRTIYGYTF. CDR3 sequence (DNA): TGTGCCAGCAGCCTCAGCTTCTCCAGAACCATCTATGGCTACACCTTC.

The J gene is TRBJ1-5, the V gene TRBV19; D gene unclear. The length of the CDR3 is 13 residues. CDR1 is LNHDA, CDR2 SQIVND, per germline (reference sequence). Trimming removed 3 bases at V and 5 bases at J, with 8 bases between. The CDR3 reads CASSIGVDQPQHF. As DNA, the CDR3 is TGTGCCAGTAGTATTGGGGTGGATCAGCCCCAGCATTTT. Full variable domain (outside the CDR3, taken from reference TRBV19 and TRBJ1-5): DGGITQSPKYLFRKEGQNVTLSCEQNLNHDAMYWYRQDPGQGLRLIYYSQIVNDFQKGDIAEGYSVSREKKESFPLTVTSAQKNPTAFYLCASSIGVDQPQHFGDGTRLSIL.

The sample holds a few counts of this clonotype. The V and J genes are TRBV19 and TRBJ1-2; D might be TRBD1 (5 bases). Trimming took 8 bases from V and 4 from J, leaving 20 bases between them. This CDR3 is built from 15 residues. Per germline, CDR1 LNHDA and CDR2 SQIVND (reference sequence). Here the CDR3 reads CASSISRAVSYGYTF. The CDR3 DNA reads TGTGCCAGTTCAATATCCAGGGCGGTCAGCTATGGCTACACCTTC. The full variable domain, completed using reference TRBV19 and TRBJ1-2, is DGGITQSPKYLFRKEGQNVTLSCEQNLNHDAMYWYRQDPGQGLRLIYYSQIVNDFQKGDIAEGYSVSREKKESFPLTVTSAQKNPTAFYLCASSISRAVSYGYTFGSGTRLTVV.

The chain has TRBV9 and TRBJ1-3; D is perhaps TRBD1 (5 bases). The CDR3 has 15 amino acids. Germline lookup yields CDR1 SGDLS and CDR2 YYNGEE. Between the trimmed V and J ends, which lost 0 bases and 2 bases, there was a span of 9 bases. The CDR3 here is CASSVAKGPGNTIYF. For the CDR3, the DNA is TGTGCCAGCAGCGTAGCGAAGGGACCTGGAAACACCATATATTTT.

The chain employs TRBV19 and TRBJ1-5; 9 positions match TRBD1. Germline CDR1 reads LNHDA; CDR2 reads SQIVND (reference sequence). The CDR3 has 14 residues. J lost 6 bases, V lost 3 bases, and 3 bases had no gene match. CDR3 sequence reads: CASSMTGGPQPQHF. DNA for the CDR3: TGTGCCAGTAGTATGACAGGGGGTCCTCAGCCCCAGCATTTT.

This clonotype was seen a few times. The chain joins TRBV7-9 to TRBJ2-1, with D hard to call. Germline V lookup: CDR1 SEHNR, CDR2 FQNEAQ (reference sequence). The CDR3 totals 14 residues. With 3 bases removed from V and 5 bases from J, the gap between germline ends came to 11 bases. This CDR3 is CASSLGGSDNEQFF. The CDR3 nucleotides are TGTGCCAGCAGCTTGGGCGGCTCGGACAATGAGCAGTTCTTC.

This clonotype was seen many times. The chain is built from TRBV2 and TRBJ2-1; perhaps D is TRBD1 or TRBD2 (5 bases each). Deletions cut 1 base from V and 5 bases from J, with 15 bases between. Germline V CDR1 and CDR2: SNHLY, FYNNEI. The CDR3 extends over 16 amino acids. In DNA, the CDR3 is TGTGCCAGCAGTGAAGGGGACGGGATTGGGAACAATGAGCAGTTCTTC. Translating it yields CASSEGDGIGNNEQFF.

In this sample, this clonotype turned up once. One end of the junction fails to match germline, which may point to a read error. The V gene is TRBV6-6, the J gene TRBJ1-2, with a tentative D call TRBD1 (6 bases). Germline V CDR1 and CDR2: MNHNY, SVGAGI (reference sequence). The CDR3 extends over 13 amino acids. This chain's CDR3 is CASSPAGGYGYAF. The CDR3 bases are TGTGCCAGCAGCCCGGCCGGGGGCTATGGCTACGCCTTC.

In DNA, the CDR3 is TGTGCCATCGGAAGAACAGGGACCGAAAACATTCAGTACTTC. Protein product: CAIGRTGTENIQYF. The chain combines TRBV12-3 or TRBV12-4 with TRBJ2-4; a possible D gene is TRBD1 (6 bases). CDR3 length equals 14 residues. V was trimmed by 10 bases and J by 5 bases, leaving 18 bases between them.

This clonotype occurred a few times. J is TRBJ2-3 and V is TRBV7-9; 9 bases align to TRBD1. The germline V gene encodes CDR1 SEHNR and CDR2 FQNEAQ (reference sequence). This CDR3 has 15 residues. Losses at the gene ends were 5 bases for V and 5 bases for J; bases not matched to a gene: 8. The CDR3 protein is CASSQDRGLEDTQYF. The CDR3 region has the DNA TGTGCCAGCAGCCAGGACAGGGGTCTTGAAGATACGCAGTATTTT.

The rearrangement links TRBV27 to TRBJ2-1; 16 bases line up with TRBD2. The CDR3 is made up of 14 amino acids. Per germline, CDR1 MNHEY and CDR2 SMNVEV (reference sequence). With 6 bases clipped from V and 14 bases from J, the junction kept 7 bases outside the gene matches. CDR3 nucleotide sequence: TGTGCCAGCAGGGGACTAGCGGGAGGGCCGGGGAAGTTCTTC. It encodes CASRGLAGGPGKFF.

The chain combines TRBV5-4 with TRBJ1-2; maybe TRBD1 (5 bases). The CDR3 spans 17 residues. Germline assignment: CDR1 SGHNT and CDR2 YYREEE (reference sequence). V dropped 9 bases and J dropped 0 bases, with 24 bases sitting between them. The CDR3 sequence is CATLVGEEDTSNYGYTF. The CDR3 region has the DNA TGTGCCACGCTAGTCGGGGAGGAGGACACCTCTAACTATGGCTACACCTTC.

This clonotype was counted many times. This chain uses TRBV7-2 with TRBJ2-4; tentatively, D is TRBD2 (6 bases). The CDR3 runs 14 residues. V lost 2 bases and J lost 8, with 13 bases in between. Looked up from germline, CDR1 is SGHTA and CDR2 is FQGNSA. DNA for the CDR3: TGTGCCAGCAGCTTATTAAGCGGGCGGGACATTCAGTACTTC. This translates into CASSLLSGRDIQYF.

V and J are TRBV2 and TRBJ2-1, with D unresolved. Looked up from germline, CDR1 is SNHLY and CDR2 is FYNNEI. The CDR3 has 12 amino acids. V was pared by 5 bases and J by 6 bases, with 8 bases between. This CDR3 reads CASSWTSNEQFF. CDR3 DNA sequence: TGTGCCAGCAGTTGGACCAGCAATGAGCAGTTCTTC.

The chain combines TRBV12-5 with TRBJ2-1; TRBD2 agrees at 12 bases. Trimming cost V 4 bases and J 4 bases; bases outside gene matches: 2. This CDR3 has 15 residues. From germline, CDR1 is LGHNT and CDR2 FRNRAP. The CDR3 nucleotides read TGTGCTAGTGGTTGGACTAGCGGGAAATACAATGAGCAGTTCTTC. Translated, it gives CASGWTSGKYNEQFF. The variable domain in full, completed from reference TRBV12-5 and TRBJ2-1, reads DARVTQTPRHKVTEMGQEVTMRCQPILGHNTVFWYRQTMMQGLELLAYFRNRAPLDDSGMPKDRFSAEMPDATLATLKIQPSEPRDSAVYFCASGWTSGKYNEQFFGPGTRLTVL.